Each of the 21 T cell receptor beta chains below was sequenced from the same sample in a study of OX40 agonist ivuxolimab in advanced cancers. The table came from immunoSEQ multiplex PCR; TCRdb's copy has only in-frame clones and leaves some out. The sample holds more than 12,000 clones, roughly 89% seen once. The sequences come from CD4+ or CD8+ T cells sorted from blood, collected in a trial of the OX40 agonist ivuxolimab. Every receptor here comes from an adult with an advanced solid tumor such as melanoma, head and neck, liver or kidney cancer.

The CDR3 sequence is CASSLASGLAGVRNIQYF. The CDR3 nucleotides read TGTGCCAGCAGCTTAGCATCAGGACTAGCGGGGGTTCGGAACATTCAGTACTTC. The gene calls are TRBV7-2 and TRBJ2-4; TRBD2 matches 13 bases. J gave up 7 bases and V 0 bases, and 9 bases lay outside the gene matches. The germline V gene has CDR1 SGHTA and CDR2 FQGNSA. The CDR3 is 18 amino acids.

The V call is TRBV7-6, the J call TRBJ2-4; a possible D gene is TRBD1 (6 bases). From germline, CDR1 is SGHVS and CDR2 FNYEAQ. V was cut by 5 bases and J by 2 bases, with 10 bases left in between. CDR3 length: 14 residues. The CDR3, as DNA: TGTGCCAGCAGCCAGGACAGTTCCAAAAACATTCAGTACTTC. Residues: CASSQDSSKNIQYF.

This clone was counted between two and nine times. The chain couples TRBV6-6 to TRBJ1-1; no clear D gene. Looked up from germline, CDR1 is MNHNY and CDR2 is SVGAGI (reference sequence). Deletions cut 6 bases from V and 1 base from J, with 9 bases between. CDR3 length: 13 amino acids. The CDR3 is CASSSTPNTEAFF. CDR3 sequence (DNA): TGTGCCAGCAGCTCGACACCGAACACTGAAGCTTTCTTT.

This rearrangement joins TRBV5-1 to TRBJ1-2; weak D call: TRBD1 (6 bases). The CDR3 totals 14 residues. Deletions cut 4 bases from V and 0 bases from J, with 10 bases between. Per the germline V gene, CDR1 is SGHRS and CDR2 is YFSETQ. The CDR3 coding sequence is TGCGCCAGCAGCAAGGACAGCACTAACTATGGCTACACCTTC. The encoded protein is CASSKDSTNYGYTF.

The rearrangement joins TRBV7-2 to TRBJ1-1; D is undetermined. This CDR3 is built from 14 residues. Per the germline V gene, CDR1 is SGHTA and CDR2 is FQGNSA. V lost 1 base and J 1 base, leaving 7 bases between the germline ends. The CDR3 sequence: CASSLGSRNTEAFF. CDR3 nucleotides: TGTGCCAGCAGCTTAGGGTCTAGGAACACTGAAGCTTTCTTT.

J is TRBJ2-5 and V is TRBV4-1; 7 positions agree with TRBD2. This CDR3 spans 17 amino acids. Germline assignment: CDR1 MGHRA and CDR2 YSYEKL. Trimming cost V 0 bases and J 4 bases; bases outside gene matches: 11. The CDR3 reads CASSQDQGEGEGETQYF. The DNA for the CDR3 is TGCGCCAGCAGCCAAGATCAAGGGGAAGGGGAGGGAGAGACCCAGTACTTC.

This clone was recorded once. The V call is TRBV7-3, the J call TRBJ2-1; 9 bases agree with TRBD2. The CDR3 loop spans 16 amino acids. Unmatched junction bases numbered 5, after V lost 1 base and J lost 4 bases. Germline-derived CDR1 and CDR2 are SGHTA and FQGTGA. CDR3 nucleotides: TGTGCCAGCAGCTTAAATGTCCTAGCGGGGTACAATGAGCAGTTCTTC. Translated: CASSLNVLAGYNEQFF.

The chain employs TRBV6-5 and TRBJ2-5; TRBD1 matches at 7 bases. The CDR3 sequence is 15 residues long. Germline V gives CDR1 MNHEY, CDR2 SVGAGI. The ends lost 6 bases at V and 1 base at J; junction bases unmatched: 8. The CDR3 loop reads CASSTPTGVQETQYF. CDR3 coding DNA: TGTGCCAGCAGCACTCCCACAGGGGTCCAAGAGACCCAGTACTTC.

CDR3 coding DNA: TGTGCCAGCAGCTTGCTAGCGGGGGGGCCGATGGAGACCCAGTACTTC. Residues: CASSLLAGGPMETQYF. The chain carries TRBV5-4 and TRBJ2-5, with TRBD2 identical over 12 bases. CDR3 size: 16 residues. The V gene's germline CDR1 is SGHNT and CDR2 YYREEE (reference sequence). V gave up 1 base and J gave up 5 bases; unmatched junction bases: 6.

In DNA, the CDR3 is TGTGCCAGCAGTTTTACAGGGATTTCACCCCTCCACTTT. Amino acid sequence: CASSFTGISPLHF. The chain uses TRBV6-5 and TRBJ1-6, with D possibly TRBD1 on 6 matching bases. This CDR3 is 13 amino acids long. Trimming cost V 4 bases and J 9 bases, with 10 bases left between them. CDR1 and CDR2 from the germline V gene are MNHEY and SVGAGI.

In nucleotides, the CDR3 is TGTGCCAGTAGTAGCTCCGGGACAGTTAATTCACCCCTCCACTTT. This codes for CASSSSGTVNSPLHF. The chain employs TRBV19 and TRBJ1-6; TRBD1 matches 7 bases. This CDR3 has 15 amino acids. With 4 bases clipped from V and 6 bases from J, the junction kept 6 bases outside the gene matches. Germline V lookup: CDR1 LNHDA, CDR2 SQIVND (reference sequence).

The chain links TRBV27 to TRBJ1-2, with no clear D. CDR1 is MNHEY and CDR2 is SMNVEV in the germline V gene (reference sequence). The CDR3 contains 13 residues. Trimming pared 5 bases from V and 6 bases from J, leaving 13 bases between. Written as DNA, the CDR3 is TGTGCCAGCAGTCGATTGGAGGCGGATGGCTACACCTTC. It yields the protein CASSRLEADGYTF.

The genes are TRBV11-2 and TRBJ2-1; TRBD1 is a possible D gene (5 bases). Germline V gives CDR1 SGHAT, CDR2 FQNNGV. Trimming stripped 0 bases from V and 10 bases from J, with 13 bases between. There are 14 residues in the CDR3. The CDR3 nucleotides are TGTGCCAGCAGCTTAGATAAGGGGCCGCGAGAGCAGTTCTTC. It encodes CASSLDKGPREQFF.

The chain is built from TRBV4-2 and TRBJ2-7; 9 bases align to TRBD2. Trimming took 0 bases from V and 6 from J; bases not matched to a gene: 12. The CDR3 totals 17 residues. Germline V gene data show CDR1 as LGHNA and CDR2 as YNFKEQ. The CDR3 nucleotides are TGTGCCAGCAGCCAAGAGGTCAAGGCGGGGGGGCCGGGCGAGCAGTACTTC. Protein sequence: CASSQEVKAGGPGEQYF.

The V gene is TRBV7-9, the J gene TRBJ2-5; D is tentatively TRBD1 or TRBD2 (5 bases each). In germline, CDR1 is SEHNR, CDR2 FQNEAQ (reference sequence). V lost 1 base and J lost 3, with 15 bases in between. The CDR3 has 16 amino acids. Here the CDR3 DNA reads TGTGCCAGCAGCTTAGTCCCGGGACCTGCAAAAGAGACCCAGTACTTC. It is translated as CASSLVPGPAKETQYF.

The V and J genes are TRBV5-6 and TRBJ1-5; no firm D call. CDR3 length: 14 residues. Germline CDR1 is SGHDT and CDR2 is YYEEEE. Trimming stripped 10 bases from V and 2 bases from J, with 16 bases between. CDR3 nucleotides: TGTGCCCCCCACCGGTCGTCAGGCAATCAGCCCCAGCATTTT. This sequence encodes CAPHRSSGNQPQHF.

In this sample, this clone turned up once. The chain employs TRBV10-3 and TRBJ2-1; TRBD1 agrees at 11 bases. Germline V gives CDR1 ENHRY, CDR2 SYGVKD. This CDR3 has 16 residues. V was clipped by 5 bases and J by 6 bases; unmatched bases: 9. The CDR3 nucleotides read TGTGCCATCAGTAAAACTCCGGGACAGGGGGGCAATGAGCAGTTCTTC. Translating it yields CAISKTPGQGGNEQFF.

The CDR3 region is CASSYSTSPGPYEQYF. In DNA, the CDR3 is TGTGCCAGCAGTTACTCGACCTCTCCCGGGCCCTACGAGCAGTACTTC. The rearrangement uses TRBV6-5 and TRBJ2-7; D remains ambiguous. The germline V gene encodes CDR1 MNHEY and CDR2 SVGAGI. The ends were cut back, 0 bases at V and 2 bases at J, with 14 bases in the middle. The CDR3 runs 16 residues.

The V and J genes are TRBV4-1 and TRBJ2-6; D may be TRBD1 or TRBD2 (5 bases each). CDR3 size: 20 residues. Germline V gene sequence: CDR1 MGHRA, CDR2 YSYEKL. V dropped 1 base and J dropped 0 bases, with 19 bases sitting between them. The CDR3 DNA follows: TGCGCCAGCAGCCAAGCCTACGGGGCAGGGTCCCGCTCTGGGGCCAACGTCCTGACTTTC. It is translated as CASSQAYGAGSRSGANVLTF.

The genes are TRBV7-3 and TRBJ2-3; the D is unclear. Germline V gives CDR1 SGHTA, CDR2 FQGTGA. The V gene lost 5 bases and the J gene lost 4 bases, with 10 bases spanning the gap. The CDR3 has 13 residues. CDR3: CASSPYYADTQYF. In nucleotides, the CDR3 is TGTGCCAGCAGCCCCTATTATGCAGATACGCAGTATTTT.

This rearrangement joins TRBV30 to TRBJ1-5, with 7 bases identical to TRBD1. This CDR3 region has 13 residues. Germline-derived CDR1 and CDR2 are GTSNPN and SVGIG (reference sequence). V lost 0 bases, J lost 6 bases, and 2 bases stayed unmatched. CDR3 region: CAWSVGGIQPQHF. The CDR3 nucleotides are TGTGCCTGGAGTGTAGGGGGCATTCAGCCCCAGCATTTT.